Included here is one TCR beta chain sequence, with context. Sample barcodes and UMIs were carried by the TCR alpha and TCR beta cDNA libraries that 5'RACE generated with constant-segment primers. From the 5' RACE reads, TCRdb called clonotypes with MiXCR, one entry per CDR3 protein. Of about half a million distinct CDR3 sequences listed, about 18% are singletons. This specimen comes from a study of T-cell memory formation after mild COVID-19. The overall study: Each donor largely had its own TCR clusters.

Germline trimming cut 5 bases from V and 6 bases from J; bases unmatched to any gene: 5. CDR1 is MNHEY, CDR2 SVGAGI, per germline. This CDR3 is built from 14 residues. The sequenced sample consisted of PBMCs or a T cell subset sorted from them (not recorded which). The sequence came from an adult woman who had mild COVID-19 (a few samples of this study predate the infection). Cell type and time point are not known. This chain joins TRBV6-5 and TRBJ2-3; the match to TRBD1 covers 10 bases. The CDR3 DNA is TGTGCCAGCAGTATTAGGACAGGGGGGGATACGCAGTATTTT. Translation gives CASSIRTGGDTQYF.